The entry below describes one T cell receptor (beta chain). This specimen comes from a study of CD8 T cells in Susac syndrome. This CDR3 contains 19 residues. In germline, CDR1 is MNHNS, CDR2 SASEGT. Trimming at V came to 8 bases and at J to 8 bases, leaving 26 bases not matched to a gene. The RNA, about 0.5 to 1 ug, was put through reverse transcription using random hexamers. From the immunoSEQ multiplex PCR reads, TCRdb called clonotypes with MiXCR, one entry per CDR3 protein. The sample includes approximately 110,000 distinct CDR3 sequences, 90% to 95% seen only once; the top ten take approximately 0.31%.

This receptor was obtained from a human donor with multiple sclerosis. The specimen sequenced was CD8+ T cells from PBMCs. V and J are TRBV6-1 and TRBJ1-4, with 7 positions matching TRBD1. The CDR3 is CASLGSLAGTVPGAEKLFF. CDR3 DNA sequence: TGTGCCAGCCTGGGAAGCCTTGCCGGGACAGTTCCAGGCGCGGAAAAACTGTTTTTT.